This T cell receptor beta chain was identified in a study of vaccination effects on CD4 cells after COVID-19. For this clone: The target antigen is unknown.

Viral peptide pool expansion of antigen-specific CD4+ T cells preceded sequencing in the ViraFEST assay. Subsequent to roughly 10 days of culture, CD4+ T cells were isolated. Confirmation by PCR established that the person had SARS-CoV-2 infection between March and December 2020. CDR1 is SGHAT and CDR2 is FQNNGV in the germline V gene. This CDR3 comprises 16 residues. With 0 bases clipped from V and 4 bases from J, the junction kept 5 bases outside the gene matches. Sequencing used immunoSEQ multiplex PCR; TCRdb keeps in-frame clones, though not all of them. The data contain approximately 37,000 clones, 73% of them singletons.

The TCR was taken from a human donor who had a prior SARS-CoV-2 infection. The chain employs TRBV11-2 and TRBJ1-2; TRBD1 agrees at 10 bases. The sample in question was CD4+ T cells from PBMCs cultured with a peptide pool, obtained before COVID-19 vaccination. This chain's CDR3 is CASSLDSGTGAYGYTF. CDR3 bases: TGTGCCAGCAGCTTAGACTCCGGGACAGGGGCCTATGGCTACACCTTC.